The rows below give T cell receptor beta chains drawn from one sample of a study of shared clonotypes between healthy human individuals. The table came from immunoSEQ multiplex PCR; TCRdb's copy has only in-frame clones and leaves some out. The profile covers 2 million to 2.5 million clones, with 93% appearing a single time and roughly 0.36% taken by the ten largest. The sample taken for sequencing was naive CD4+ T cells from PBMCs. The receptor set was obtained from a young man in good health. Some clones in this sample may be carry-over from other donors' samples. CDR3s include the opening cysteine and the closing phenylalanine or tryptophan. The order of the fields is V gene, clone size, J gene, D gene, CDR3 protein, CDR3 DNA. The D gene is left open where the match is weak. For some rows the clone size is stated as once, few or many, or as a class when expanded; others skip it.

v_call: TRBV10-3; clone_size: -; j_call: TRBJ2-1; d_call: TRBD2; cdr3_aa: CAITQTSGSYNEQFF; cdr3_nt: TGTGCCATCACCCAGACTAGCGGGAGCTACAATGAGCAGTTCTTC
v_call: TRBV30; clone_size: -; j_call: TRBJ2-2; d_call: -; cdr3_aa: CAWSDHSGINTGELFF; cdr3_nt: TGTGCCTGGAGTGATCATAGCGGAATCAACACCGGGGAGCTGTTTTTT
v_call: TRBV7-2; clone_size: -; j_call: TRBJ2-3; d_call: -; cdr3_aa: CASSSSTIRTDTQYF; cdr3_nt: TGTGCCAGCAGCTCCTCGACTATAAGGACAGATACGCAGTATTTT
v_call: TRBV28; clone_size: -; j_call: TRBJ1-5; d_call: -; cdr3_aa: CASSLPLGRSNQPQHF; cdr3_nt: TGTGCCAGCAGTCTACCCCTTGGACGTAGCAATCAGCCCCAGCATTTT
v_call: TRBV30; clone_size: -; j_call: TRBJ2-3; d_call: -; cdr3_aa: CAWRDTDTQYF; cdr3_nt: TGTGCCTGGAGAGACACAGATACGCAGTATTTT
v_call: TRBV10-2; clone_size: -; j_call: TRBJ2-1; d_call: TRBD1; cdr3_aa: CASKKIGQGSYNEQFF; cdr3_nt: TGCGCCAGCAAGAAAATCGGACAGGGCTCCTACAATGAGCAGTTCTTC
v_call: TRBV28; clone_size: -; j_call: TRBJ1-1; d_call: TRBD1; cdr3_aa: CASSPSHRGKAFF; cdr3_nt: TGTGCCAGCAGTCCCTCCCACAGGGGGAAAGCTTTCTTT
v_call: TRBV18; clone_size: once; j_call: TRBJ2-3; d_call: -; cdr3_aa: CASSPVRSGDTQYF; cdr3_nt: TGTGCCAGCTCACCAGTACGGAGCGGAGATACGCAGTATTTT
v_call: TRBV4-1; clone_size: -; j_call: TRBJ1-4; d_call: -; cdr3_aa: CASSQEYEKLFF; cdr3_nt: TGCGCCAGCAGCCAAGAATACGAAAAACTGTTTTTT
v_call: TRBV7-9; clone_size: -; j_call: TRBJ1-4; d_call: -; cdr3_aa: CASSLRGFTNEKLFF; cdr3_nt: TGTGCCAGCAGCCTGAGGGGATTCACTAATGAAAAACTGTTTTTT
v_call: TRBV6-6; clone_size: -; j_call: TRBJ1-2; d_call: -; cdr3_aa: CASSKESNSYGYTF; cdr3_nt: TGTGCCAGCAGCAAGGAGTCGAACAGCTATGGCTACACCTTC
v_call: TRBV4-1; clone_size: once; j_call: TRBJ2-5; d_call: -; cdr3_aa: CASSQVDRPETQYF; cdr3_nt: TGCGCCAGCAGCCAGGTGGACAGACCGGAGACCCAGTACTTC
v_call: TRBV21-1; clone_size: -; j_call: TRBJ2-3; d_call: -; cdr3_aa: CASSLQGAPAGTDTQYF; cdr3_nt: TGTGCCAGCAGCTTACAGGGGGCTCCCGCTGGGACAGATACGCAGTATTTT
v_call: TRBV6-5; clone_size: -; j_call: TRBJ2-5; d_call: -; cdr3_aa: CASRPFRGGQYF; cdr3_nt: TGTGCCAGCAGACCATTCAGGGGGGGCCAGTACTTC
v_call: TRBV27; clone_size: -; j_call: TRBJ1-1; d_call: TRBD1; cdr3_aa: CASSSRQGVRDTEAFF; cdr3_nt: TGTGCCAGCAGTTCCCGACAGGGGGTCCGTGACACTGAAGCTTTCTTT
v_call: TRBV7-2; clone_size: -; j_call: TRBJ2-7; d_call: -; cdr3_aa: CASSLVSSYEQYF; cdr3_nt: TGTGCCAGCAGCTTGGTCAGTTCCTACGAGCAGTACTTC
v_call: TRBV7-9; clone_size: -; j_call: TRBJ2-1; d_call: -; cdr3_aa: CASRPLANEQFF; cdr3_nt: TGTGCCAGCAGGCCATTAGCGAATGAGCAGTTCTTC
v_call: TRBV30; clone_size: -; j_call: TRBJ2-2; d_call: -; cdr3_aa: CALEGTFERTGELFF; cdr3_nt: TGTGCCCTCGAGGGGACTTTCGAACGAACCGGGGAGCTGTTTTTT
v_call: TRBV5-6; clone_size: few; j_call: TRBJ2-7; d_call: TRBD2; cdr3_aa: CASSPGASGRYEQYF; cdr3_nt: TGTGCCAGCAGCCCGGGGGCAAGCGGGAGATACGAGCAGTACTTC
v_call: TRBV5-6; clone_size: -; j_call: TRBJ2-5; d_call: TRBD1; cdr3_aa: CASSPSTGVQETQYF; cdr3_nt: TGTGCCAGCAGCCCGTCGACAGGGGTTCAAGAGACCCAGTACTTC
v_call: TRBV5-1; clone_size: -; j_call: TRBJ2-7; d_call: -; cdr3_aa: CASSLSALTNEQYF; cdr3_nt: TGCGCCAGCAGCTTGTCGGCACTAACGAACGAGCAGTACTTC
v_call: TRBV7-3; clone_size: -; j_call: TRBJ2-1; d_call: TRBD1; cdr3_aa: CASSLLGQGPHEQFF; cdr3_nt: TGTGCCAGCAGCTTATTGGGACAGGGTCCCCATGAGCAGTTCTTC
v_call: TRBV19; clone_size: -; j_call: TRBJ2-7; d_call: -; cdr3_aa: CASSISGPYEQYF; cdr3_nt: TGTGCCAGTAGTATTTCAGGTCCATACGAGCAGTACTTC
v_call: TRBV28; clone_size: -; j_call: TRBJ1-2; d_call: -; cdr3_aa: CASSLRTGNYGYTF; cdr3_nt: TGTGCCAGCAGTTTACGCACAGGGAACTATGGCTACACCTTC
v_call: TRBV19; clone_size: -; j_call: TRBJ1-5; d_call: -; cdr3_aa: CASGGNQPQHF; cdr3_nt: TGTGCGTCAGGGGGCAATCAGCCCCAGCATTTT
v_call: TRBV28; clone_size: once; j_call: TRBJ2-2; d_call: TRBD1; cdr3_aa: CASSLSGGKVGELFF; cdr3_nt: TGTGCCAGCAGTTTATCAGGGGGAAAGGTCGGGGAGCTGTTTTTT
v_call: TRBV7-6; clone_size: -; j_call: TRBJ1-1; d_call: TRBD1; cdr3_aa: CASSSTGSTEAFF; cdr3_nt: TGTGCCAGCAGCTCGACAGGGAGCACTGAAGCTTTCTTT
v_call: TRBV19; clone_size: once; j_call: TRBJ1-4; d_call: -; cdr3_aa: CASSPRGSRDEKLFF; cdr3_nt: TGTGCCAGTAGTCCCCGTGGCAGCCGAGATGAAAAACTGTTTTTT
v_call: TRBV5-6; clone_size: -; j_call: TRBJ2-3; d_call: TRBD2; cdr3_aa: CASSLIGREEGTDTQYF; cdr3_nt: TGTGCCAGCAGCTTAATTGGACGGGAGGAGGGCACAGATACGCAGTATTTT
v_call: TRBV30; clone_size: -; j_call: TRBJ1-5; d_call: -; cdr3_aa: CAWKAGGNQPQHF; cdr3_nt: TGTGCCTGGAAGGCAGGGGGCAATCAGCCCCAGCATTTT
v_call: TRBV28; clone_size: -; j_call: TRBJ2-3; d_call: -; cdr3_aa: CASRQTNGQQRYF; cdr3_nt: TGTGCCAGCAGACAAACAAATGGACAGCAGAGGTATTTT
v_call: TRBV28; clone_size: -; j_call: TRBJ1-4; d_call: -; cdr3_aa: CASSFLAGQYGDEKLFF; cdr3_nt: TGTGCCAGCAGTTTCTTGGCGGGGCAGTACGGGGATGAAAAACTGTTTTTT
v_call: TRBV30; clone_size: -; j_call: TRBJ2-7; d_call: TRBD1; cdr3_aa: CAWSSGQVYEQYF; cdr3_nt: TGTGCCTGGAGTTCCGGACAGGTCTACGAGCAGTACTTC
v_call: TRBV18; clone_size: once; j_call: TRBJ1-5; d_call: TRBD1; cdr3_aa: CASSLGQNSNQPQHF; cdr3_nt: TGTGCCAGCTCACTGGGACAGAATAGCAATCAGCCCCAGCATTTT
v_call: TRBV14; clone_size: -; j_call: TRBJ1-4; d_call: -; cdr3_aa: CASSQDLGAGRQLFF; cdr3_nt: TGTGCCAGCAGCCAAGACCTAGGGGCAGGAAGGCAACTGTTTTTT
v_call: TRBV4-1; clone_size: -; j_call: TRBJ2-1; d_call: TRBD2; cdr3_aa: CASSQDLGGISGRAYNEQFF; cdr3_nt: TGCGCCAGCAGCCAAGATCTAGGGGGCATAAGCGGGAGGGCCTACAATGAGCAGTTCTTC
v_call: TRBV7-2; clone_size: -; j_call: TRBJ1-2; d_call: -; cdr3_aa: CASSLASGSIYGYTF; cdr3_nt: TGTGCCAGCAGCTTAGCGTCAGGGTCTATCTATGGCTACACCTTC
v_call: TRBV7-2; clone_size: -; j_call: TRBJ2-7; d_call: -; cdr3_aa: CASSLGLAIDAYEQYF; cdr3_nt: TGTGCCAGCAGCTTAGGTTTGGCCATCGACGCCTACGAGCAGTACTTC
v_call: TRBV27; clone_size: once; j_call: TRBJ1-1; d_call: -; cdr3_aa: CASSLYRVTEAFF; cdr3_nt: TGTGCCAGCAGTTTATATAGGGTCACTGAAGCTTTCTTT
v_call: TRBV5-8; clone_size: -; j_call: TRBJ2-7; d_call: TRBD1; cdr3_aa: CASSFRDRALPSYEQYF; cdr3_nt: TGTGCCAGCAGCTTCCGGGACAGGGCGCTACCCTCCTACGAGCAGTACTTC
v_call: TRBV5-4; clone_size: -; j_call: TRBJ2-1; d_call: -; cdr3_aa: CASSLGGFGREEFF; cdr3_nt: TGTGCCAGCAGCTTGGGCGGATTCGGGCGGGAAGAGTTCTTC
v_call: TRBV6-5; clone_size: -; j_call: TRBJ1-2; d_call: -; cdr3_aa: CASSSTGGNNYGYTF; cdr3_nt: TGTGCCAGCAGTTCGACGGGGGGGAATAACTATGGCTACACCTTC
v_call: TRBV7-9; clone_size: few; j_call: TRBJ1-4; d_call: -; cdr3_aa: CASSEVREKLFF; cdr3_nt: TGTGCCAGCAGTGAGGTCCGGGAAAAACTGTTTTTT
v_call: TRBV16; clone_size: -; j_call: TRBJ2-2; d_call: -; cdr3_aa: CASSQSSGTGELFF; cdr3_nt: TGTGCCAGCAGCCAATCGTCTGGCACCGGGGAGCTGTTTTTT
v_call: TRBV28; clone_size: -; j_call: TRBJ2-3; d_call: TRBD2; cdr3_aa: CASSLSGLVLDTQYF; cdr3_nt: TGTGCCAGCAGTTTATCGGGACTAGTATTGGATACGCAGTATTTT
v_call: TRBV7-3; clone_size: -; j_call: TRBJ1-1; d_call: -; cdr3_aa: CASSLRGLNTEAFF; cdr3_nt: TGTGCCAGCAGCTTAAGGGGGTTGAACACTGAAGCTTTCTTT
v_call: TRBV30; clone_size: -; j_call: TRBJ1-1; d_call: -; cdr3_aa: CAWSRAFYTEAFF; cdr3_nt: TGTGCCTGGAGCCGCGCCTTCTACACTGAAGCTTTCTTT
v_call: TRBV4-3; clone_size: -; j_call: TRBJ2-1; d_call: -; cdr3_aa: CASAQFASYNEQFF; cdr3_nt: TGCGCCAGCGCCCAATTCGCTAGCTACAATGAGCAGTTCTTC
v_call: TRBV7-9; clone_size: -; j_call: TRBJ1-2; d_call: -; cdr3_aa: CASSLGDGYTF; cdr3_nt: TGTGCCAGCAGCTTGGGAGATGGCTACACCTTC
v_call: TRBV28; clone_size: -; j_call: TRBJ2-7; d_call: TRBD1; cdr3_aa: CASTRTGMIYEQYF; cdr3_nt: TGTGCCAGCACCCGGACAGGGATGATCTACGAGCAGTACTTC
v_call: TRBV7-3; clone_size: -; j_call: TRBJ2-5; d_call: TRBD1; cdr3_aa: CASSLTGQGTETQYF; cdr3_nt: TGTGCCAGCAGCTTAACGGGACAGGGGACAGAGACCCAGTACTTC
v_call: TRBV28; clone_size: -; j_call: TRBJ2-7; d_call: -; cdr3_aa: CASTTTGTGSYEQYF; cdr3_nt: TGTGCCAGCACCACAACAGGGACCGGCTCCTACGAGCAGTACTTC
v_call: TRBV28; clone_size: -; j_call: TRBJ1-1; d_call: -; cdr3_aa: CASSFRLPRETEAFF; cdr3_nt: TGTGCCAGCAGTTTCAGATTGCCCCGTGAGACTGAAGCTTTCTTT
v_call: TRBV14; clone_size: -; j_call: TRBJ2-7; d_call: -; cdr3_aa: CASSPWASSYEQYF; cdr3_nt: TGTGCCAGCAGCCCCTGGGCCAGCTCCTACGAGCAGTACTTC
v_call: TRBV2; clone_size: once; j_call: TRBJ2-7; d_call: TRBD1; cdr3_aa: CASRISGQGSSYEQYF; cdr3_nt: TGTGCCAGCAGAATAAGTGGACAGGGAAGCTCCTACGAGCAGTACTTC
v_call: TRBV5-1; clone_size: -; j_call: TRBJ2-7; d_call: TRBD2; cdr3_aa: CASSVGLAGYEQYF; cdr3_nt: TGCGCCAGCAGCGTTGGACTAGCAGGCTACGAGCAGTACTTC
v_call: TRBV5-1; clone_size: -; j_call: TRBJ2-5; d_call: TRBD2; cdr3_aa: CASSRGLAEQETQYF; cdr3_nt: TGCGCCAGCAGCAGGGGACTAGCGGAGCAAGAGACCCAGTACTTC
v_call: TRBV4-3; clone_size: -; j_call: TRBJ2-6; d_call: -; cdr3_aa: CASSQDYFGGSGANVLTF; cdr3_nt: TGCGCCAGCAGCCAAGATTATTTTGGGGGATCTGGGGCCAACGTCCTGACTTTC
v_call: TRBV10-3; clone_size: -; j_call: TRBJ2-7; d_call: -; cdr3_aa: CAISLRGTTYEQYF; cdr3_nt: TGTGCCATCAGCTTGCGGGGCACGACCTACGAGCAGTACTTC